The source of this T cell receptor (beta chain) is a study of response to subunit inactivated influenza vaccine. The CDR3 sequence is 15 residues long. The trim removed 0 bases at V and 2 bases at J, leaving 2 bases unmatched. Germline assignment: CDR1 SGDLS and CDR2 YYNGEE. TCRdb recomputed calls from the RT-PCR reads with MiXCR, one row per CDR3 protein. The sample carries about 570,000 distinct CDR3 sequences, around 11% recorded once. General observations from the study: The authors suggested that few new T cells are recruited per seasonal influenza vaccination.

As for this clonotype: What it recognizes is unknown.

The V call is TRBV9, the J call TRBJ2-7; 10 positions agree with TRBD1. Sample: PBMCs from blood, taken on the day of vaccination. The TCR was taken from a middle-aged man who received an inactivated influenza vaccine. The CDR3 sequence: CASSVDGTGAYEQYF. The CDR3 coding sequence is TGTGCCAGCAGCGTAGATGGGACAGGGGCCTACGAGCAGTACTTC.